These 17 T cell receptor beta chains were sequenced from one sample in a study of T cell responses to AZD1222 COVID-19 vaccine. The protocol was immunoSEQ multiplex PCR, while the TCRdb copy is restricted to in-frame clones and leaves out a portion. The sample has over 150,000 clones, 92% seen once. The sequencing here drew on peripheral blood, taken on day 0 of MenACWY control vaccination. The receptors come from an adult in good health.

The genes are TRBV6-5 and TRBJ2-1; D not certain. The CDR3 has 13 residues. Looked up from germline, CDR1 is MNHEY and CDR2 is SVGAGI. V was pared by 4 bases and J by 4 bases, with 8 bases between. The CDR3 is CASSSPKYNEQFF. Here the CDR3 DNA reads TGTGCCAGCAGTTCCCCTAAGTACAATGAGCAGTTCTTC.

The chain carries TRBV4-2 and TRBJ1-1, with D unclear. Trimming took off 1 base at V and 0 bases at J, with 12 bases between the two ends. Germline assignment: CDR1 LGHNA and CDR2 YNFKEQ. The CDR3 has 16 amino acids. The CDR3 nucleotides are TGTGCCAGCAGCCAAGCTTCGGGCGGGTTGAACACTGAAGCTTTCTTT. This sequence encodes CASSQASGGLNTEAFF.

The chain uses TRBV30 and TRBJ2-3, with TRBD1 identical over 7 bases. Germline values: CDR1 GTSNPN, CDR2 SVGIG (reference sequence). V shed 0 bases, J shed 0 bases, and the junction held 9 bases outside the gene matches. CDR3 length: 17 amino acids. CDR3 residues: CAWSVPGTAPSTDTQYF. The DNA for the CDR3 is TGTGCCTGGAGTGTACCCGGGACAGCCCCTAGCACAGATACGCAGTATTTT.

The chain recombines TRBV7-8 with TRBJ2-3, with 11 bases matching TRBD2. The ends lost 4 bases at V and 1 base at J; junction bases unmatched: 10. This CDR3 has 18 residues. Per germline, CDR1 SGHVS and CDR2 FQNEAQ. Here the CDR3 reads CASSYFLAGGLGTDTQYF. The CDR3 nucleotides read TGTGCCAGCAGCTACTTCCTAGCGGGAGGCCTGGGCACAGATACGCAGTATTTT.

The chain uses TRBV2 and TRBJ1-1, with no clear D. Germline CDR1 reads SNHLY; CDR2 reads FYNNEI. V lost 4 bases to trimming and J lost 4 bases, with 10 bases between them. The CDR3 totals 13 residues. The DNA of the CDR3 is TGTGCCAGCAGTGCAGGTTGGCCCACTGAAGCTTTCTTT. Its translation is CASSAGWPTEAFF. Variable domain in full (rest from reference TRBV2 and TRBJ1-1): EPEVTQTPSHQVTQMGQEVILRCVPISNHLYFYWYRQILGQKVEFLVSFYNNEISEKSEIFDDQFSVERPDGSNFTLKIRSTKLEDSAMYFCASSAGWPTEAFFGQGTRLTVV.

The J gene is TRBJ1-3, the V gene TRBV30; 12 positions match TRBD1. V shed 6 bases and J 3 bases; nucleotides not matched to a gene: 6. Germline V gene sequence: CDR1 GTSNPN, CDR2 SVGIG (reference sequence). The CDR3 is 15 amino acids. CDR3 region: CACGTGGFDGNTIYF. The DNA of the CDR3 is TGTGCCTGCGGGACAGGGGGCTTCGATGGAAACACCATATATTTT.

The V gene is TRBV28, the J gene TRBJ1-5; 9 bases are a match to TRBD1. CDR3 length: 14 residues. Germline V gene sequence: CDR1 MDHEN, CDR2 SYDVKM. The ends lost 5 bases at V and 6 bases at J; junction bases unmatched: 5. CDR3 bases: TGTGCCAGCAGTCCGGACAGGGGAGGTCAGCCCCAGCATTTT. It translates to CASSPDRGGQPQHF.

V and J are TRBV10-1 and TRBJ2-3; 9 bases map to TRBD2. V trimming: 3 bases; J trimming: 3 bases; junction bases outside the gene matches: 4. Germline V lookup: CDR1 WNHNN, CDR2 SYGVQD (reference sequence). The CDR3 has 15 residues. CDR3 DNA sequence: TGCGCCAGCAGTGATCTAGCGGGAAGGACAGATACGCAGTATTTT. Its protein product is CASSDLAGRTDTQYF.

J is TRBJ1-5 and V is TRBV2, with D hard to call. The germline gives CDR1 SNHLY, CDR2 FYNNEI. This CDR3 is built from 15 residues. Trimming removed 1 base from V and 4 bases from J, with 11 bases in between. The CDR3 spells CASSEVILGNQPQHF. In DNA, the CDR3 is TGTGCCAGCAGTGAAGTCATTCTGGGAAATCAGCCCCAGCATTTT.

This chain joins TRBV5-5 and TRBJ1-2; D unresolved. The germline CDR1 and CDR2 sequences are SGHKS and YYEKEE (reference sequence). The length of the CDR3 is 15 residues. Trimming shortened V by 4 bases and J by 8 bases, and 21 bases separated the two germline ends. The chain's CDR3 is CASSPDVGVPTGYTF. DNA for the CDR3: TGTGCCAGCAGCCCCGACGTTGGGGTCCCGACGGGCTACACCTTC.

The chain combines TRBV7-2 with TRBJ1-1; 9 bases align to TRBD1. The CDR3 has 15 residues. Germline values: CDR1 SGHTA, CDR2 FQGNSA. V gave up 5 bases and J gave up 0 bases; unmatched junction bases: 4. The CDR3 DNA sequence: TGTGCCAGCAGCAGGGGACAGGGATTGAACACTGAAGCTTTCTTT. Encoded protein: CASSRGQGLNTEAFF.

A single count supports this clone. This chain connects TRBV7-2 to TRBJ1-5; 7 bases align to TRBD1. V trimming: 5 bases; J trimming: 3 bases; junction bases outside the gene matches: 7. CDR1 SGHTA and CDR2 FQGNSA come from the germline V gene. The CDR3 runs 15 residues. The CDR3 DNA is TGTGCCAGCAGCCGCACAGGGGCATTCAATCAGCCCCAGCATTTT. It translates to CASSRTGAFNQPQHF.

Here the CDR3 reads CASSSAKAQYF. CDR3 DNA sequence: TGTGCCAGCAGTTCCGCCAAGGCCCAGTACTTC. The V call is TRBV27, the J call TRBJ2-5; unclear D gene. CDR3 length: 11 amino acids. V gave up 4 bases and J gave up 9 bases, with 9 bases separating them. Germline V gene lookup returns CDR1 MNHEY and CDR2 SMNVEV (reference sequence).

The CDR3: CASSPGAVQETQYF. Written as DNA, the CDR3 is TGTGCCAGCTCACCAGGAGCGGTCCAAGAGACCCAGTACTTC. The chain has TRBV18 and TRBJ2-5, with a weak D call TRBD2 (5 bases). The CDR3 contains 14 residues. Per the germline V gene, CDR1 is KGHSH and CDR2 is LQKENI. V lost 2 bases and J lost 1, with 8 bases in between.

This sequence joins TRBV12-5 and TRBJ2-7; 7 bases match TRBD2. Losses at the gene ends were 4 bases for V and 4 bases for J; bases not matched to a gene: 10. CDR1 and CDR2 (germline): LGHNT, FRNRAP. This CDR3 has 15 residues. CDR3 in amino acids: CASGSRQSGGYEQYF. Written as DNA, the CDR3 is TGTGCTAGTGGTTCTCGACAGTCGGGGGGATACGAGCAGTACTTC.

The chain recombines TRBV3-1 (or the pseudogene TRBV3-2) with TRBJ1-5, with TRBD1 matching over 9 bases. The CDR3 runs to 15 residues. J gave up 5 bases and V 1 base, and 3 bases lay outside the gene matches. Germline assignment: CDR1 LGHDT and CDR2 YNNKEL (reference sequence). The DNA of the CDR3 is TGTGCCAGCAGCCAAGCTCGACAGGGGGATCAGCCCCAGCATTTT. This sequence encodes CASSQARQGDQPQHF.

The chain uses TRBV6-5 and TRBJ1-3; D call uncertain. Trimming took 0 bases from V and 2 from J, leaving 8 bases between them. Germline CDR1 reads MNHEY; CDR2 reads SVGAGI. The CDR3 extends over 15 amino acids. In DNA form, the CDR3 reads TGTGCCAGCAGTTACTCACGGGCGACTGGAAACACCATATATTTT. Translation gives CASSYSRATGNTIYF.